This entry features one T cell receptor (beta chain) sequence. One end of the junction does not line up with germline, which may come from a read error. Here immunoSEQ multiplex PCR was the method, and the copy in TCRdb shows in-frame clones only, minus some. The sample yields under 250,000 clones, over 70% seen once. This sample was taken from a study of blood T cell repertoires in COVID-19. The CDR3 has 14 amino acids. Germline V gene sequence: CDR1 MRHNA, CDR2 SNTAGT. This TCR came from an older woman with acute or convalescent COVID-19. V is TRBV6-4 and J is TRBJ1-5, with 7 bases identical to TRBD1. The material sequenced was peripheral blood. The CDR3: CASSNRGGDQPQHF. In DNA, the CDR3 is TGTGCCAGCAGTAACAGGGGCGGCGATCAACCCCAGCATTTT.